This T cell receptor beta chain was obtained from a study of blood T cell repertoires in COVID-19. Turning to the study itself: Samples taken during acute and convalescent COVID-19 were collected in the United States, Italy and Spain. From T cells, B-cell-depleted T cells, or PBMCs came the material, which was cDNA or gDNA.

Authors' data handling: Researchers report that nucleated cell counts were estimated from reference gene primer amplification. The protocol was immunoSEQ multiplex PCR, while the TCRdb copy is restricted to in-frame clones and leaves out a portion. Clone size and V and J calls were adopted from that table, with D and trimming inferred from the DNA. The sample has some 50,000 clones; more than 85% are singletons. Looked up from germline, CDR1 is SEHNR and CDR2 is FQNEAQ (reference sequence). This CDR3 is 15 amino acids long. V lost 5 bases to trimming and J lost 5 bases, with 18 bases between them. This clone was counted a single time.

The sequencing input was peripheral blood. This chain joins TRBV7-9 and TRBJ1-1; weak D call: TRBD1 (5 bases). The TCR sequence derives from a man in his forties with active COVID-19. CDR3 protein: CASSPGGFLITEAFF. The CDR3 coding sequence is TGTGCCAGCAGCCCGGGGGGGTTCCTTATAACTGAAGCTTTCTTT.